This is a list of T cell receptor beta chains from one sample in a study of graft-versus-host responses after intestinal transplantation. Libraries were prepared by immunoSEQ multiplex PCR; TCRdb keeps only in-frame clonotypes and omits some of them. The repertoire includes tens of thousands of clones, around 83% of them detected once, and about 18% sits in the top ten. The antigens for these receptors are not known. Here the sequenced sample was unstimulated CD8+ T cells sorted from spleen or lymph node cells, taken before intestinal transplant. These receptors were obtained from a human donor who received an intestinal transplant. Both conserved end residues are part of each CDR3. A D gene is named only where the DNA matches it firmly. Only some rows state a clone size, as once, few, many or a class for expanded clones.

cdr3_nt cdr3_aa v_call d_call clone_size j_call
TGCGCCAGCAGCCAAACCCGGACTTCAGATACGCAGTATTTT CASSQTRTSDTQYF TRBV4-1 . . TRBJ2-3
TGTGCCAGCAGCATAGCGGGATCTTACAATGAGCAGTTCTTC CASSIAGSYNEQFF TRBV11-2 TRBD2 . TRBJ2-1
TGTGCCAGCAGTGACTTGCCGACAGATATCATAGCCAAAAACATTCAGTACTTC CASSDLPTDIIAKNIQYF TRBV2 . . TRBJ2-4
TGTGCCAGCAGTTCCGACCCTCAAGAGACCCAGTACTTC CASSSDPQETQYF TRBV6-5 . . TRBJ2-5
TGTGCCAGCAGCTTAGCTTTGAGGCTAACTGGAAACATTCAGTACTTC CASSLALRLTGNIQYF TRBV7-9 . . TRBJ2-4
TGTGCCACCAGCAGAGAAACTAGCGGTCCCTTGTTAAATACGCAGTATTTT CATSRETSGPLLNTQYF TRBV15 TRBD2 . TRBJ2-3
TGTGCCAGCAGTTCCTGGTTTACAGGGTTCGAGGGCTACACCTTC CASSSWFTGFEGYTF TRBV7-2 . . TRBJ1-2
TGCAGCGTTGCAGCAGGACTAAATCAGCCCCAGCATTTT CSVAAGLNQPQHF TRBV29-1 . . TRBJ1-5
TGTGCCAGCAGCTACTGGGGACTAGCGGGGGGGCCTCGGGAGACCCAGTACTTC CASSYWGLAGGPRETQYF TRBV7-2 TRBD2 . TRBJ2-5
TGTGCCAGCAGTGAAAAGTTCAACAGGGATAACGGGGAGCTGTTTTTT CASSEKFNRDNGELFF TRBV6-1 . . TRBJ2-2
TGCAGCGTTGAGACGAGTTCCCGGGGGAACATTCAGTACTTC CSVETSSRGNIQYF TRBV29-1 . . TRBJ2-4
TGTGCCAGCAGCAAAAGGGGGAATGGCTACACCTTC CASSKRGNGYTF TRBV21-1 . . TRBJ1-2
TGTGCCAGCAGTTACTCCCGGGCTTACGAGCAGTACTTC CASSYSRAYEQYF TRBV6-6 . . TRBJ2-7
TGCGCCAGCAGACTAGTCGGGGACCACTATGGCTACACCTTC CASRLVGDHYGYTF TRBV5-1 . . TRBJ1-2
TGCGCCAGCAGCCAAGCAGGGCTCTACGAGCAGTACTTC CASSQAGLYEQYF TRBV4-1 . . TRBJ2-7
TGTGCCAGCAGTGAATGGGAAGGCCAGGGGGCGCGGGAGACCCAGTACTTC CASSEWEGQGARETQYF TRBV2 TRBD1 . TRBJ2-5
TGCGCCAGCAGCCAAGTTATCAGTTTTCAAGAGACCCAGTACTTC CASSQVISFQETQYF TRBV4-1 . once TRBJ2-5
TGTGCCAGCAGTCCACTCCTTAATGAAAAACTGTTTTTT CASSPLLNEKLFF TRBV6-6 . . TRBJ1-4
TGTGCCAGCAGTTTAAAGGGGGGCGCGGGAACTGAAGCTTTCTTT CASSLKGGAGTEAFF TRBV28 . . TRBJ1-1
TGTGCCAGCAGTTATACGGTACTGGCTTCCACCGGGGAGCTGTTTTTT CASSYTVLASTGELFF TRBV6-5 . . TRBJ2-2
TGTGCCAGCAGCTTCGGCGTGGGTGCAGAGACCCAGTACTTC CASSFGVGAETQYF TRBV5-4 . . TRBJ2-5
TGTGCCAGCAGTGAGCCGGGAGCCACTGAAGCTTTCTTT CASSEPGATEAFF TRBV2 . . TRBJ1-1
TGTGCCAGCATGGACCGCATGAACACTGAAGCTTTCTTT CASMDRMNTEAFF TRBV7-4 . . TRBJ1-1
TGTGCCAGCAGTTACGACAGGAGATTAAACACCATATATTTT CASSYDRRLNTIYF TRBV28 . few TRBJ1-3
TGTGCCAGCAGCTTCCAGGTCTGTCCCGGGACAGGGAACACAGATACGCAGTATTTT CASSFQVCPGTGNTDTQYF TRBV7-6 TRBD1 once TRBJ2-3
TGTGCCAGCAGTTACTCCAAGCGGGCCCTCACCTACGAGCAGTACTTC CASSYSKRALTYEQYF TRBV6-6 . . TRBJ2-7
TGTGCCAGCAGTTCCGGGGACAGTAATTTCTACGAGCAGTACTTC CASSSGDSNFYEQYF TRBV6-6 TRBD1 few TRBJ2-7
TGTGCCAGCAATAGACAGGACTGCTTCTACGAGCAGTACTTC CASNRQDCFYEQYF TRBV25-1 . . TRBJ2-7
TGTGCCAGTACGGTGGACTTTCTGGGAGGCTACGAGCAGTACTTC CASTVDFLGGYEQYF TRBV19 . . TRBJ2-7
TGTGCCAGCAGTTACCCGCAGACTAGCGGCTACGAGCAGTACTTC CASSYPQTSGYEQYF TRBV6-5 TRBD2 . TRBJ2-7
TGTGCCAGCAGCCAAGGACCGGGGGGTTGGGAGACCCAGTACTTC CASSQGPGGWETQYF TRBV14 TRBD2 . TRBJ2-5
TGTGCCAGCAGACCCTCGGGCGAAGATACGCAGTATTTT CASRPSGEDTQYF TRBV27 . once TRBJ2-3
TGCGCCAGCAGCTTGGCAGGGGGAGGCCAGGTTCTGGGAGAGACCCAGTACTTC CASSLAGGGQVLGETQYF TRBV5-1 . . TRBJ2-5
TGTGCCAGTAGTATAGCAACAAGGAGCAATCAGCCCCAGCATTTT CASSIATRSNQPQHF TRBV19 . . TRBJ1-5
TGCGCCAGCAGCTACTCGAGGATCGGGACAGATACGCAGTATTTT CASSYSRIGTDTQYF TRBV5-1 . . TRBJ2-3
TGTGCCAGCAGGACCGGGGCAGATACGCAGTATTTT CASRTGADTQYF TRBV6-1 . . TRBJ2-3
TGTGCCAGCAGACCATCAGGGGGCGACGGCACTGAAGCTTTCTTT CASRPSGGDGTEAFF TRBV6-6 TRBD1 . TRBJ1-1
TGTGCCATCAGTGAGGGACAGGGGGCTTGGACAGATACGCAGTATTTT CAISEGQGAWTDTQYF TRBV10-3 TRBD1 . TRBJ2-3